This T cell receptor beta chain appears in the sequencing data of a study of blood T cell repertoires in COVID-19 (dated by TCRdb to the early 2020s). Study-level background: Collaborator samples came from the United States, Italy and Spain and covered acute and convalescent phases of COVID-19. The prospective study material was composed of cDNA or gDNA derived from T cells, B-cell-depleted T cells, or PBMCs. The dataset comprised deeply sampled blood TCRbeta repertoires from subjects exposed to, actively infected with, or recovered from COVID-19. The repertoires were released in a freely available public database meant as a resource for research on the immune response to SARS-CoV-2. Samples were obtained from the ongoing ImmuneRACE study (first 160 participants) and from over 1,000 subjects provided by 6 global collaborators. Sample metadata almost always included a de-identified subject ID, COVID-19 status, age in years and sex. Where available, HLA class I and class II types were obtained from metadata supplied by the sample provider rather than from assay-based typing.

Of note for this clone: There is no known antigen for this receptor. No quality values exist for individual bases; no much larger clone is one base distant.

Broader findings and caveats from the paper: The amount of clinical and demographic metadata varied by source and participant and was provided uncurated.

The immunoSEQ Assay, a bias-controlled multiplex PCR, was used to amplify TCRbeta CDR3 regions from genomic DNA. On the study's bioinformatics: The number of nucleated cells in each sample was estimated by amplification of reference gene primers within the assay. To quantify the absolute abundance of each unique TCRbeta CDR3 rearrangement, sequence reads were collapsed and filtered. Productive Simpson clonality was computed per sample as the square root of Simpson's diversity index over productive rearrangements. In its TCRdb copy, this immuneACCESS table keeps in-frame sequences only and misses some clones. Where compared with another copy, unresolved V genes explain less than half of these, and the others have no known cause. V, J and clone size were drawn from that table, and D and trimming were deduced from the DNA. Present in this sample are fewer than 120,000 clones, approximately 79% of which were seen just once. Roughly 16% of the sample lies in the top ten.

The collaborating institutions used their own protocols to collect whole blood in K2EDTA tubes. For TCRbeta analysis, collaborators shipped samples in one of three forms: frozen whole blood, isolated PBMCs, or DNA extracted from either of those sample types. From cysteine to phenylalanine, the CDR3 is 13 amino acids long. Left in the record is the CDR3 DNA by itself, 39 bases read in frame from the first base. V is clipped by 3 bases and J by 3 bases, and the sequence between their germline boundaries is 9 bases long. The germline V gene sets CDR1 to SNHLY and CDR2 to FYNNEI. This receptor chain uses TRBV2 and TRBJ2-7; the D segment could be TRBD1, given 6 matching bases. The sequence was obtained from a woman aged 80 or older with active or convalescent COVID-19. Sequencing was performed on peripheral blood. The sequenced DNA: TGTGCCAGCAGTGATCAGGGGTACTACGAGCAGTACTTC. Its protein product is CASSDQGYYEQYF.